These 18 T cell receptor beta chains originate from one sample sequenced in a study of blood T cell repertoires in COVID-19. The method was immunoSEQ multiplex PCR; TCRdb's version includes in-frame clones alone and lacks a portion of them. The data show roughly 280,000 clones, approximately 83% seen once. The sequenced material came from peripheral blood. The receptors were gathered from a woman aged 70 to 79 with acute or convalescent COVID-19.

J is TRBJ1-3 and V is TRBV2, with D possibly being TRBD1 (6 bases). V dropped 5 bases and J dropped 0 bases, with 11 bases sitting between them. The CDR3 has 15 amino acids. Per the germline V gene, CDR1 is SNHLY and CDR2 is FYNNEI. CDR3 DNA sequence: TGTGCCAGCAGTACACAGGGTATCTCTGGAAACACCATATATTTT. Protein sequence: CASSTQGISGNTIYF.

The V call is TRBV6-2 or TRBV6-3, the J call TRBJ2-1, with a tentative D call TRBD2 (6 bases). The germline V gene has CDR1 MNHEY and CDR2 SVGEGT. The germline V and J ends were trimmed by 6 bases and 0 bases, with 18 bases remaining between them. This CDR3 spans 17 amino acids. CDR3 in amino acids: CASSNRPGVSSYNEQFF. For the CDR3, the DNA is TGTGCCAGCAGCAACAGGCCGGGGGTCAGCTCCTACAATGAGCAGTTCTTC.

This clone showed up just once. V gene TRBV7-8 combines with J gene TRBJ2-7; D is uncertain. Germline V lookup: CDR1 SGHVS, CDR2 FQNEAQ. The germline V and J ends were trimmed by 0 bases and 6 bases, with 9 bases remaining between them. This CDR3 contains 13 residues. The CDR3 reads CASSLASGIEQYF. CDR3 coding DNA: TGTGCCAGCAGCTTAGCATCGGGTATCGAGCAGTACTTC.

The V gene is TRBV19, the J gene TRBJ1-1, with D perhaps matching TRBD1 (5 bases). The CDR3 is 15 residues long. Germline V gives CDR1 LNHDA, CDR2 SQIVND (reference sequence). V lost 5 bases and J lost 0, with 13 bases in between. CDR3 in amino acids: CASSLAYRMNTEAFF. CDR3 in DNA: TGTGCCAGTAGTCTCGCCTACAGGATGAACACTGAAGCTTTCTTT.

This rearrangement joins TRBV27 to TRBJ2-2, with no clear D. V was shortened by 3 bases and J by 5 bases, with 13 bases between the two germline ends. The germline gives CDR1 MNHEY, CDR2 SMNVEV (reference sequence). The CDR3 is made up of 15 amino acids. CDR3 nucleotides: TGTGCCAGCAGTTTTAACAACCCAATTACCGGGGAGCTGTTTTTT. Its protein is CASSFNNPITGELFF.

The gene calls are TRBV5-1 and TRBJ2-1, with D possibly matching TRBD1 (6 bases). Trimming pared 7 bases from V and 4 bases from J, leaving 18 bases between. This CDR3 comprises 15 residues. Germline loops: CDR1 SGHRS, CDR2 YFSETQ. The CDR3 bases are TGCGCCAGCTCTGAGGGGGACACATCTTACAATGAGCAGTTCTTC. Amino acid sequence: CASSEGDTSYNEQFF.

The rearrangement links TRBV7-9 to TRBJ1-2; D not resolved. This CDR3 is built from 12 residues. The V gene's germline CDR1 is SEHNR and CDR2 FQNEAQ (reference sequence). V lost 1 base, J lost 4 bases, and 4 bases lay in between. CDR3 loop: CASSLGSYGYTF. CDR3 DNA: TGTGCCAGCAGCTTAGGGAGCTATGGCTACACCTTC. The variable domain in full, completed from reference TRBV7-9 and TRBJ1-2, reads DTGVSQNPRHKITKRGQNVTFRCDPISEHNRLYWYRQTLGQGPEFLTYFQNEAQLEKSRLLSDRFSAERPKGSFSTLEIQRTEQGDSAMYLCASSLGSYGYTFGSGTRLTVV.

The chain couples TRBV7-9 to TRBJ2-6, with TRBD2 identical over 7 bases. V lost 2 bases and J lost 4; bases outside the gene matches: 8. Germline V gene data show CDR1 as SEHNR and CDR2 as FQNEAQ (reference sequence). CDR3 size: 17 residues. The chain's CDR3 is CASSLSRGGTGANVLTF. In DNA form, the CDR3 reads TGTGCCAGCAGCTTATCTCGCGGGGGAACCGGGGCCAACGTCCTGACTTTC.

The chain is built from TRBV7-6 and TRBJ1-6, with D possibly matching TRBD1 (5 bases). The CDR3 runs to 15 residues. V lost 1 base, J lost 9 bases, and 13 bases lay in between. Germline lookup yields CDR1 SGHVS and CDR2 FNYEAQ. The CDR3 reads CASSLDGGGPSPLHF. CDR3 sequence (DNA): TGTGCCAGCAGCTTAGATGGGGGAGGTCCTTCACCCCTCCACTTT.

V usage is TRBV28 and J usage is TRBJ1-3; 7 positions match TRBD1. The CDR3 loop spans 14 amino acids. The germline CDR1 and CDR2 sequences are MDHEN and SYDVKM. V gave up 7 bases and J gave up 3 bases; unmatched junction bases: 6. CDR3 sequence reads: CASIEGAGGNTIYF. In nucleotides, the CDR3 is TGTGCCAGCATCGAGGGGGCAGGTGGAAACACCATATATTTT.

The rearrangement uses TRBV5-1 and TRBJ1-4; 7 bases fit TRBD1. CDR3 length equals 14 residues. Per germline, CDR1 SGHRS and CDR2 YFSETQ. V lost 0 bases and J lost 6; bases outside the gene matches: 2. In DNA, the CDR3 is TGCGCCAGCAGCTTGGGGGACAGTTATGAAAAACTGTTTTTT. It translates to CASSLGDSYEKLFF.

V usage is TRBV6-6 and J usage is TRBJ1-5, with D unresolved. CDR3 length: 16 amino acids. The V and J ends lost 3 bases and 4 bases respectively, with 16 bases between them. Germline V lookup: CDR1 MNHNY, CDR2 SVGAGI (reference sequence). CDR3 nucleotide sequence: TGTGCCAGCAGTTATACTAGACTCGGCGGGAATCAGCCCCAGCATTTT. Its translation: CASSYTRLGGNQPQHF.

The chain is built from TRBV11-1 and TRBJ1-6; no firm D call. From germline, CDR1 is SGHAT and CDR2 FQDESV (reference sequence). The CDR3 runs 13 residues. With 5 bases removed from V and 11 bases from J, the gap between germline ends came to 13 bases. The CDR3 region has the DNA TGTGCCAGCAGCCCCCACCCCGGGACACCCCTCCACTTT. Translated, it gives CASSPHPGTPLHF.

The chain has TRBV9 and TRBJ2-1; D uncertain. The germline gives CDR1 SGDLS, CDR2 YYNGEE. Trimming cost V 3 bases and J 0 bases, with 13 bases left between them. The CDR3 spans 16 residues. Written as DNA, the CDR3 is TGTGCCAGCAGCGGACGTGGCGGCTACTCCTACAATGAGCAGTTCTTC. Its protein is CASSGRGGYSYNEQFF.

Written as DNA, the CDR3 is TGTGCTAGTGGGTCCGGGACAGGGTTTGACAATGAGCAGTTCTTC. It codes for CASGSGTGFDNEQFF. This chain connects TRBV12-5 to TRBJ2-1; 9 bases line up with TRBD1. The CDR3 totals 15 residues. CDR1 LGHNT and CDR2 FRNRAP come from the germline V gene. V dropped 6 bases and J dropped 5; count of bases not matched to a gene: 8.

Turning to this clone: Other DNA sequences in this specimen translate into the identical CDR3. This chain joins TRBV7-9 and TRBJ1-3; no reliable D call. The germline V gene has CDR1 SEHNR and CDR2 FQNEAQ (reference sequence). V was clipped by 1 base and J by 4 bases, with 5 bases between them. The CDR3 length is 13 residues. DNA for the CDR3: TGTGCCAGCAGCTTAGGAGCCGGAAACACCATATATTTT. Translation gives CASSLGAGNTIYF.

The rearrangement links TRBV28 to TRBJ1-2, with 10 bases identical to TRBD1. Germline CDR1 MDHEN, CDR2 SYDVKM. This CDR3 has 15 amino acids. V dropped 5 bases and J dropped 3; count of bases not matched to a gene: 6. The CDR3 coding sequence is TGTGCCAGCAGTCCCGGGACAGGGGTGGACTATGGCTACACCTTC. Translation: CASSPGTGVDYGYTF.

This chain joins TRBV9 and TRBJ1-2; possible D gene TRBD1, 5 bases. The CDR3 runs 14 residues. V was clipped by 3 bases and J by 8 bases, with 17 bases between them. Germline assignment: CDR1 SGDLS and CDR2 YYNGEE. The CDR3 sequence: CASSAAFPQGGYTF. CDR3 bases: TGTGCCAGCAGCGCGGCCTTCCCCCAGGGAGGCTACACCTTC.